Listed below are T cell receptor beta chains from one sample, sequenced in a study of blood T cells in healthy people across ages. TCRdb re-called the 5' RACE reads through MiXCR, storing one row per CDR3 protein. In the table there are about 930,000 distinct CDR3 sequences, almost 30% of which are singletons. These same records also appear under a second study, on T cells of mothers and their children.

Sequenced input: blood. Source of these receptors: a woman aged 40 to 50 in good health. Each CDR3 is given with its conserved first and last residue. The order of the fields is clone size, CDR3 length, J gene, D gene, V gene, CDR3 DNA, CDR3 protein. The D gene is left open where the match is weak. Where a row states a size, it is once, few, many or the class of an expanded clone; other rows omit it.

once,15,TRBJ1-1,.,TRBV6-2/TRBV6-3,TGTGCCAGCAGTTTCCGGCAGTCGCCGAACACTGAAGCTTTCTTT,CASSFRQSPNTEAFF
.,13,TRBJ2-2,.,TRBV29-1,TGCAGCCTTCAGATTACGAACACCGGGGAGCTGTTTTTT,CSLQITNTGELFF
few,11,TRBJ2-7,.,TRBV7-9,TGTGCCACCCGTTGGGGGAGCGAGCAGTACTTC,CATRWGSEQYF
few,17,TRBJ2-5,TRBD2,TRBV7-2,TGTGCCAGCAGCTTAGGAGGACTAGCGGGGGGTTGGGAGACCCAGTACTTC,CASSLGGLAGGWETQYF
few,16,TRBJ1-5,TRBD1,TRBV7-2,TGTGCCAGCAGCCATTTTACAACAGGGGCGGATCAGCCCCAGCATTTT,CASSHFTTGADQPQHF
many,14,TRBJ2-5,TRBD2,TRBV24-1,TGTGCCACCAGTGATCCGGGACTAAAAGAGACCCAGTACTTC,CATSDPGLKETQYF
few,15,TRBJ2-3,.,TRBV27,TGTGCCAGCAGTACCTCGGCGGGAAGCACAGATACGCAGTATTTT,CASSTSAGSTDTQYF
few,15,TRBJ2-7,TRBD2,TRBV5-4,TGTGCCAGCAGCCCAGAGCAGCGGGGATGGGTCGAGCAGTACTTC,CASSPEQRGWVEQYF
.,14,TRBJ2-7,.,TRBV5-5,TGTGCCAGCAGCTTGGCCGTCACCTCCTACGAGCAGTACTTC,CASSLAVTSYEQYF
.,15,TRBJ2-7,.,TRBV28,TGTGCCAGCAGTCCCGGCGGAGGGAGGAGGAACGAGCAGTACTTC,CASSPGGGRRNEQYF
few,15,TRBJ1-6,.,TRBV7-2,TGTGCCAGCAGCTTAGGACAGTGGTCTAATTCACCCCTCCACTTT,CASSLGQWSNSPLHF
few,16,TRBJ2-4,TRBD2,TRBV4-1,TGCGCCAGCAGCCAAGATTCCGCGGGAGGAGGAAACATTCAGTACTTC,CASSQDSAGGGNIQYF
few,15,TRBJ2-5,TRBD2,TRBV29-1,TGCTGCGTTGCAGGACTAGCGGGGGGCAGAGAGACCCAGTACTTC,CCVAGLAGGRETQYF
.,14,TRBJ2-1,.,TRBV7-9,TGTGCCAGCAGCTTAAGGGACCAAAACAATGAGCAGTTCTTC,CASSLRDQNNEQFF
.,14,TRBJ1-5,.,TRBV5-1,TGCGTCAGCAGCTTGGTGGGTGGAAATCAGCCCCAGCATTTT,CVSSLVGGNQPQHF
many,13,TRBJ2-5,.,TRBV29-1,TGCAGCACCCGGGGCAGCGTACAAGAGACCCAGTACTTC,CSTRGSVQETQYF
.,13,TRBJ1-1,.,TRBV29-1,TGCAGCGTAGGACTGACACGGAACACTGAAGCTTTCTTT,CSVGLTRNTEAFF
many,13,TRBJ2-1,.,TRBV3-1,TGTGCCAGCCGCTTCCGCCTGGGTAATGAGCAGTTCTTC,CASRFRLGNEQFF
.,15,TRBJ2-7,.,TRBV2,TGTGCCAGCAGTGATACGGGATTCAGCTCCTACGAGCAGTACTTC,CASSDTGFSSYEQYF
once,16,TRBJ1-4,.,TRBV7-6,TGTGCCAGCTCACCGGGGGCGAGAAGTCCGCGTGAAAAACTGTTTTTT,CASSPGARSPREKLFF
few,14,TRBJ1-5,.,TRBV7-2,TGTGCCAGCAGCTTAGGGCAGGAGGGACAGCCCCAGCATTTT,CASSLGQEGQPQHF
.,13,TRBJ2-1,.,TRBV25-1,TGTGCCAGCAGGGACCCTTTGTACCATGAGCAGTTCTTC,CASRDPLYHEQFF
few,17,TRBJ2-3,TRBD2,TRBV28,TGTGCCAGCAGTTTAGAGATTTGGGGAGGGGATGGGGATACGCAGTATTTT,CASSLEIWGGDGDTQYF
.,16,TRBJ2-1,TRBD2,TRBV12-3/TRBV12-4,TGTGCCAGCAGTGGCGTCCCTAGCGGGAGTTACAATGAGCAGTTCTTC,CASSGVPSGSYNEQFF
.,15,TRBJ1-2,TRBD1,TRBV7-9,TGTGCCAGCAGCTTAGCGTGGACAGGGGAGAGTGGCTACACCTTC,CASSLAWTGESGYTF
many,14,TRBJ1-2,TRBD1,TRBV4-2,TGTGCCAGCAGCCGGGTCGACAGGGGCTATGGCTACACCTTC,CASSRVDRGYGYTF
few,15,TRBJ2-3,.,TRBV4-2,TGTGCCAGCAGCCAAGATGGCGTAGCCAGTGATACGCAGTATTTT,CASSQDGVASDTQYF
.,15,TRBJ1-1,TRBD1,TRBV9,TGTGCCAGCAGCGCCACAGGGGTGAGGAACACTGAAGCTTTCTTT,CASSATGVRNTEAFF
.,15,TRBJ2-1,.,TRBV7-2,TGTGCCAGCAGCTCTCGAGGATCACTCTACAATGAGCAGTTCTTC,CASSSRGSLYNEQFF
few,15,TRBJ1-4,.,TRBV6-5,TGTGCCAGCAGTTACGACAGACGGGCCAATGAAAAACTGTTTTTT,CASSYDRRANEKLFF
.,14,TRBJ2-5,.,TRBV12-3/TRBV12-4,TGTGCCAGCAGTACAAATCAGAAAGGGGGGGCCCAGTACTTC,CASSTNQKGGAQYF
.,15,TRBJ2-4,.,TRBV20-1,TGCAGTGCTAGGCGAGGCAGTCTTGCCTACAATGAGCAGTACTTC,CSARRGSLAYNEQYF
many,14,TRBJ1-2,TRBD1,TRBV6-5,TGTGCCAGCAGTTACCAGGGGGCAATCTATGGCTACACCTTC,CASSYQGAIYGYTF
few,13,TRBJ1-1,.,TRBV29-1,TGCAGCGTTGCGGGGGGAGGGGGTGCTGAAGCTTTCTTT,CSVAGGGGAEAFF
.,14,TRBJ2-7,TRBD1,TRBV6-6,TGTGCCAGCACTATACAGGGGAGCTCCTACGAGCAGTACTTC,CASTIQGSSYEQYF
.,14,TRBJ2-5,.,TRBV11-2,TGTGCCAGCAGCTTAGACAGGCTCCGGGAGACCCAGTACTTC,CASSLDRLRETQYF
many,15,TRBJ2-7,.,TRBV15,TGTGCCACCAGCAGAGCCGGGACACTTACCTACGAGCAGTACTTC,CATSRAGTLTYEQYF
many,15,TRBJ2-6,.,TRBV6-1,TGTGCCAGCAGTGAACAGAACTCTGGGGCCAACGTCCTGACTTTC,CASSEQNSGANVLTF
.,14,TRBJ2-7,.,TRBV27,TGTGCCAGCAGTTTATCGTGGGGACCCTACGAGCAGTGCTTC,CASSLSWGPYEQCF
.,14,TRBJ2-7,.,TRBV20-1,TGCAGTGCTAGAAGGGAGCAGGGGCGGGACGAGCAGTACTTC,CSARREQGRDEQYF
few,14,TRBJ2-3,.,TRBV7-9,TGTGCCAGCAGCTTAGCGGACCTCCAGGATACGCAGTATTTT,CASSLADLQDTQYF
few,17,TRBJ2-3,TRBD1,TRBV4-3,TGCGCCAGCAGCCAAGATTTGAGGGACAGAAGCACAGATACGCAGTATTTT,CASSQDLRDRSTDTQYF
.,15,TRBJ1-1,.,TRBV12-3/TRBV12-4,TGTGCCAGCAGTTTTGAGGGGGTTATGACCACTGAAGCTTTCTTT,CASSFEGVMTTEAFF
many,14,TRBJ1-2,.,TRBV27,TGTGCCAGTTCCTATGGGCCTTTGGGCTATGGCTACACCTTC,CASSYGPLGYGYTF
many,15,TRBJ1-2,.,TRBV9,TGTGCCAGCAGCCCTCAGACAGATCCCCTCTATGGCTACACCTTC,CASSPQTDPLYGYTF
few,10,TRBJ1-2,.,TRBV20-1,TGCAGTGCGTCAAGGGCTGGCTACACCTTC,CSASRAGYTF
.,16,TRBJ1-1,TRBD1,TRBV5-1,TGCGCCAGCAGCCCGTCGGACAGGGGGCTTAACACTGAAGCTTTCTTT,CASSPSDRGLNTEAFF
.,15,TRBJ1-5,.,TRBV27,TGTGCCAGCAGTCTCTTCTTACAGCCGAATCAGCCCCAGCATTTT,CASSLFLQPNQPQHF
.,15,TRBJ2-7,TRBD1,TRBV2,TGTGCCAGCAGTGTTCACGGGACAGGGCCCTACGAGCAGTACTTC,CASSVHGTGPYEQYF
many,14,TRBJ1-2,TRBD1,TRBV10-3,TGTGCCATCAGTGAGGGGACAGGGGGCGATGGCTACACCTTC,CAISEGTGGDGYTF
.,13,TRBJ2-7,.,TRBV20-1,TGCAGTGGGGGCGGAGGGCCAGCCTACGAGCAGTACTTC,CSGGGGPAYEQYF
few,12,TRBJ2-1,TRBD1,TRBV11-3,TGTGCCAGCAGCTACAGGGGACGCGAGCAGTTCTTC,CASSYRGREQFF